This record covers a single T cell receptor beta chain. This clonotype was observed a handful of times. Its recognized antigen is unknown. Per-base quality was not reported, and no clone a single base away is much larger than it. The record originates from a study of T-cell reconstitution after alpha-beta-depleted transplantation in children (dated by TCRdb to the mid-2010s). Notes on the research overall: Using TCR repertoire profiling, the study quantitatively followed how T-cell immune reconstitution unfolded in children after TCRalphabeta/CD19-depleted allogeneic hematopoietic cell transplantation. Here is what the overall study found, with its caveats: The high TCRbeta diversity at day 60 in some patients was ascribed to recipient T cells and intrathymic progenitors that had survived conditioning. The frequencies of hyperexpanded clones fell over the following months, and after one year, T-cell counts and TCRbeta diversity were mostly attributed to newly produced T cells. The apparently early alphabetaT-cell count recovery about two months after transplant was reportedly dependent on only several hundred rapidly expanded clones derived from non-depleted graft cells.

Library creation used PCR. TCRdb records Illumina HiSeq 2500 as the sequencer. TCR libraries were prepared with molecular barcoding, using unique molecular identifiers to normalize TCRbeta repertoire quantification. The public sequencing data were trimmed at Q25 with fastp and processed into clonotypes with MiXCR by TCRdb, which kept only in-frame beta chains. One record per CDR3 amino acid sequence lists the most common genes and DNA. In this sample the table shows about 200,000 distinct CDR3 sequences, approximately 8.4% of which occur a single time. Under 40% of the sample is held by the ten biggest clonotypes. From its cysteine to its phenylalanine, the CDR3 spans 14 amino acids. The read is trimmed to its CDR3 DNA, 42 bases read in frame from base 1. V is shortened by 6 bases, J by 0 bases, and the region joining them spans 9 bases. What the treatment or condition label conveys for this sample: allogeneic hematopoietic cell transplantation with graft depleted of TCRalphabeta T cells and CD19 B cells. Transplant recipients were children who received TCRalphabeta/CD19-depleted allogeneic hematopoietic cell grafts.

The sequence joins TRBV12-3 or TRBV12-4 to TRBJ1-5, with the D gene uncertain. The specimen comprised PBMCs, mostly from graft donor cells, sampled 360 days after TCRalphabeta/CD19-depleted stem cell transplant. The sequence derives from a male patient between 2 and 10 years old who had a stem cell transplant for acute myeloid leukemia, so the T cells may come from the graft donor. The nucleotides are TGTGCCAGCAGGATGGACCTTAGCAATCAGCCCCAGCATTTT. This codes for CASRMDLSNQPQHF.